This T cell receptor beta chain was identified during a study of CXCR3-negative and CXCR3-positive naive CD8 T cells. This CDR3 is 13 amino acids long. The germline gives CDR1 ENHRY, CDR2 SYGVKD. Study-wide results and limits: Relative to CXCR3-negative naive cells, CXCR3-positive naive cells had more hydrophobic TRB CDR3s.

Details on this clonotype: Its antigen is unknown.

The authors prepared UMI-labeled TRB cDNA libraries by 5' RACE. Each CDR3 protein gets one entry in TCRdb, which reprocessed the 5' RACE reads and gives no DNA. The sample includes around 96,000 distinct CDR3 sequences. The clonotype comes from a human donor in good health. Some clones in this sample may be carry-over from other donors' samples. The chain combines TRBV10-3 with TRBJ2-7; TCRdb selects TRBD2, and the lack of DNA leaves this call unchecked. Sequences were obtained from naive CXCR3- CD8+ T cells from blood. Documented subset: CD45RO-CCR7+CD27+CD95- naive CD8+ T cells lacking CXCR3 (TNR3-). The CDR3 sequence is CAISELAGYEQYF.